The present TCR beta chain was sequenced within a study of cytomegalovirus exposure and HLA in healthy donors. PCR primers comprised 60 Vbeta and 13 Jbeta primers. Clones were sequenced by immunoSEQ multiplex PCR, and TCRdb holds only the in-frame ones, with some missing. The data hold over 100,000 clones, with roughly 75% observed a single time. Germline loops: CDR1 SNHLY, CDR2 FYNNEI. V lost 7 bases and J 6 bases, leaving 14 bases between the germline ends. The CDR3 extends over 13 amino acids. The chain is built from TRBV2 and TRBJ2-3; D is possibly TRBD1 (5 bases). The specimen sequenced was PBMCs. This clonotype was obtained from a man aged 30 to 39 in good health and CMV-seronegative. The CDR3 is CASMAGFSDTQYF. The CDR3 DNA follows: TGTGCCAGCATGGCAGGGTTCTCCGATACGCAGTATTTT.